The 26 T cell receptor beta chains presented below share a single source sample, sequenced in a study of T cells after yellow fever vaccination. TCRdb reanalysed the 5' RACE reads using MiXCR and keeps one entry per CDR3 protein. The sample lists 200,000 to 300,000 distinct CDR3 sequences, less than 9% occurring once. The material was CD4+ T cells sorted from PBMCs, obtained 15 days after the yellow fever booster vaccination. These receptors came from a man aged 25 to 40 who received the YFV17D yellow fever vaccine.

This clonotype was picked up a small number of times. The CDR3 protein is CASSSRGGLKQETQYF. CDR3 nucleotides: TGTGCCAGCAGCTCCCGGGGAGGACTAAAACAAGAGACCCAGTACTTC. The chain combines TRBV2 with TRBJ2-5; the D gene is possibly TRBD2 (6 bases). The V gene's germline CDR1 is SNHLY and CDR2 FYNNEI. The CDR3 sequence is 16 residues long. V shed 6 bases and J shed 2 bases, with 19 bases lying between them.

This clonotype has a count of ten or more. This chain links TRBV24-1 with TRBJ2-1, with D perhaps TRBD1 (6 bases). The CDR3 has 14 amino acids. Germline values: CDR1 KGHDR, CDR2 SFDVKD. With 3 bases removed from V and 9 bases from J, the gap between germline ends came to 14 bases. The CDR3 is CATSDPGELGEQFF. The CDR3 DNA follows: TGTGCCACCAGTGATCCAGGGGAGTTGGGTGAGCAGTTCTTC.

This chain joins TRBV5-6 and TRBJ2-1, with D uncertain. V lost 9 bases, J lost 3 bases, and 13 bases lay in between. The V gene's germline CDR1 is SGHDT and CDR2 YYEEEE. The CDR3 runs 13 residues. The chain's CDR3 is CAINPRLYNEQFF. CDR3 nucleotide sequence: TGTGCCATCAACCCTAGGCTCTACAATGAGCAGTTCTTC.

This clonotype showed up many times. The chain joins TRBV7-2 to TRBJ2-1; D might be TRBD2 (6 bases). This CDR3 contains 15 residues. Looked up from germline, CDR1 is SGHTA and CDR2 is FQGNSA. Trimming removed 2 bases from V and 7 bases from J, with 15 bases in between. CDR3 nucleotide sequence: TGTGCCAGCAGCTTAAGGACTATCCTTGGAAATGAGCAGTTCTTC. Encoded protein: CASSLRTILGNEQFF. Full variable domain (missing parts from reference TRBV7-2 and TRBJ2-1): GAGVSQSPSNKVTEKGKDVELRCDPISGHTALYWYRQSLGQGLEFLIYFQGNSAPDKSGLPSDRFSAERTGGSVSTLTIQRTQQEDSAVYLCASSLRTILGNEQFFGPGTRLTVL.

There are many counts of this clonotype. The gene calls are TRBV12-3 or TRBV12-4 and TRBJ2-7; 9 nucleotides line up with TRBD2. The CDR3 sequence is 14 residues long. J was trimmed by 3 bases and V by 3 bases; bases with no gene match: 3. CDR3 bases: TGTGCCAGCAGTTTCGGTAGCGGGGGCTACGAGCAGTACTTC. Translating it yields CASSFGSGGYEQYF.

This clonotype was seen at least ten times. The chain recombines TRBV28 with TRBJ1-2; perhaps TRBD1 as D (5 bases). With 5 bases removed from V and 2 bases from J, the gap between germline ends came to 12 bases. The germline gives CDR1 MDHEN, CDR2 SYDVKM. The CDR3 runs 14 residues. Here the CDR3 reads CASSLLTANYGYTF. Written as DNA, the CDR3 is TGTGCCAGCAGTCTTTTGACAGCCAACTATGGCTACACCTTC.

This clonotype was counted only a few times. The chain has TRBV9 and TRBJ2-4; TRBD1 aligns across 10 bases. J lost 0 bases, V lost 3 bases, and 3 bases had no gene match. The CDR3 loop spans 16 amino acids. The germline CDR1 and CDR2 sequences are SGDLS and YYNGEE. The CDR3 DNA follows: TGTGCCAGCAGCGGGGGACAGGGGCTAGCCAAAAACATTCAGTACTTC. Translating gives CASSGGQGLAKNIQYF.

This clonotype was recorded a few times. The chain has TRBV14 and TRBJ2-7; tentative D call: TRBD1 (6 bases). The CDR3 has 15 amino acids. Germline V lookup: CDR1 SGHDN, CDR2 FVKESK. V was cut by 3 bases and J by 0 bases, with 12 bases left in between. The CDR3 spells CASSHRIGGSYEQYF. The DNA of the CDR3 is TGTGCCAGCAGCCATAGGATAGGGGGCTCCTACGAGCAGTACTTC.

The rearrangement links TRBV5-1 to TRBJ2-5; D may be TRBD2 (5 bases). This CDR3 is 13 amino acids long. V shed 2 bases and J shed 3 bases, with 8 bases lying between them. CDR1 and CDR2 from the germline V gene are SGHRS and YFSETQ. The CDR3 region is CASSFQAEETQYF. The CDR3 DNA is TGCGCCAGCAGCTTCCAAGCGGAAGAGACCCAGTACTTC.

At least ten counts were recorded for this clonotype. The chain employs TRBV24-1 and TRBJ1-1; D is ambiguous. Germline loops: CDR1 KGHDR, CDR2 SFDVKD. Trimming shortened V by 4 bases and J by 4 bases, and 9 bases separated the two germline ends. CDR3 length: 13 residues. The CDR3: CATSDPKGTEAFF. The CDR3 coding sequence is TGTGCCACCAGTGACCCCAAGGGCACTGAAGCTTTCTTT.

At least ten counts were recorded for this clonotype. The chain joins TRBV20-1 to TRBJ2-1; D unclear. The germline V gene has CDR1 DFQATT and CDR2 SNEGSKA (reference sequence). With 4 bases removed from V and 0 bases from J, the gap between germline ends came to 7 bases. This CDR3 is built from 13 residues. CDR3 protein: CSAKAGSYNEQFF. Written as DNA, the CDR3 is TGCAGTGCTAAAGCCGGCTCCTACAATGAGCAGTTCTTC.

This chain joins TRBV28 and TRBJ1-1, with TRBD1 as a possible D gene (6 bases). CDR1 and CDR2 (germline): MDHEN, SYDVKM. V dropped 5 bases and J dropped 1 base, with 8 bases sitting between them. This CDR3 region has 13 residues. The CDR3: CASSGQPNTEAFF. For the CDR3, the DNA is TGTGCCAGCAGTGGACAGCCGAACACTGAAGCTTTCTTT.

This clonotype was found many times. The CDR3 protein is CSASRSTDTQYF. In DNA form, the CDR3 reads TGCAGTGCTAGTCGGAGCACAGATACGCAGTATTTT. The chain links TRBV20-1 to TRBJ2-3; D gene ambiguous. The germline V and J ends were trimmed by 3 bases and 0 bases, with 4 bases remaining between them. Germline lookup yields CDR1 DFQATT and CDR2 SNEGSKA (reference sequence). The CDR3 is 12 residues long.

This clonotype was picked up many times. V is TRBV6-2 or TRBV6-3 and J is TRBJ2-1, with 12 bases aligning to TRBD2. The germline V gene has CDR1 MNHEY and CDR2 SVGEGT. V was clipped by 7 bases and J by 6 bases; unmatched bases: 4. This CDR3 spans 14 amino acids. The CDR3 is CASKLAGGSNEQFF. As DNA, the CDR3 is TGTGCCAGCAAACTAGCGGGAGGCTCCAATGAGCAGTTCTTC.

This clonotype was detected only a few times. V is TRBV7-9 and J is TRBJ2-7, with 9 bases matching TRBD2. Germline-derived CDR1 and CDR2 are SEHNR and FQNEAQ (reference sequence). The CDR3 runs 14 residues. Trimming removed 1 base from V and 6 bases from J; junction bases left unmatched: 4. The CDR3 sequence: CASSLVPAGGEQYF. The CDR3 bases are TGTGCCAGCAGCTTAGTACCAGCGGGAGGCGAGCAGTACTTC.

This clonotype was seen only a few times. V gene TRBV28 combines with J gene TRBJ2-1; 8 nucleotides agree with TRBD1. The V segment lost 1 base and the J segment 2 bases; nucleotides outside the gene matches: 1. CDR1 and CDR2 from the germline V gene are MDHEN and SYDVKM. The CDR3 has 15 residues. CDR3 coding DNA: TGTGCCAGCAGTTTATCAGGGGGCCCCTACAATGAGCAGTTCTTC. Residues: CASSLSGGPYNEQFF.

The V and J genes are TRBV20-1 and TRBJ2-3, with 8 bases matching TRBD2. The germline V gene encodes CDR1 DFQATT and CDR2 SNEGSKA (reference sequence). V lost 7 bases and J lost 2; bases outside the gene matches: 8. The CDR3 totals 14 residues. CDR3 bases: TGCAGTGTACCGGGTAGCGGGATCACAGATACGCAGTATTTT. It yields the protein CSVPGSGITDTQYF.

The CDR3 here is CSATSGSRGQQPQHF. CDR3 DNA sequence: TGCAGTGCTACATCAGGGTCCAGGGGCCAACAGCCCCAGCATTTT. The rearrangement uses TRBV20-1 and TRBJ1-5, with D possibly being TRBD1 (6 bases). The CDR3 runs to 15 residues. Germline V gene data show CDR1 as DFQATT and CDR2 as SNEGSKA (reference sequence). Trimming pared 4 bases from V and 7 bases from J, leaving 20 bases between.

The chain links TRBV7-6 to TRBJ2-3; a weak D match, TRBD2 (6 bases). V was cut by 5 bases and J by 4 bases, with 16 bases left in between. This CDR3 region has 15 residues. Germline V lookup: CDR1 SGHVS, CDR2 FNYEAQ. The DNA of the CDR3 is TGTGCCAGCAGCCCCGCGGGGCCAAAAGCAGATACGCAGTATTTT. As protein: CASSPAGPKADTQYF. Variable domain in full (rest from reference TRBV7-6 and TRBJ2-3): GAGVSQSPRYKVTKRGQDVALRCDPISGHVSLYWYRQALGQGPEFLTYFNYEAQQDKSGLPNDRFSAERPEGSISTLTIQRTEQRDSAMYRCASSPAGPKADTQYFGPGTRLTVL.

At least ten counts were recorded for this clonotype. Here the CDR3 DNA reads TGTGCCATCAGTGACATCGGTAAAGCCCCAGATACGCAGTATTTT. It encodes CAISDIGKAPDTQYF. The genes are TRBV10-3 and TRBJ2-3; D not certain. The V end lost 3 bases, the J end lost 4 bases, and 14 bases lay between the germline ends. The germline CDR1 and CDR2 sequences are ENHRY and SYGVKD. The CDR3 length is 15 residues.

This chain uses TRBV6-5 with TRBJ1-1; the D is unclear. With 2 bases removed from V and 3 bases from J, the gap between germline ends came to 10 bases. The CDR3 spans 14 residues. Germline V CDR1 and CDR2: MNHEY, SVGAGI. DNA of the CDR3: TGTGCCAGCAGTTACATCGGCCAGTACACTGAAGCTTTCTTT. Amino acid sequence: CASSYIGQYTEAFF.

There are many counts of this clonotype. The chain carries TRBV11-2 and TRBJ2-1; 7 nucleotides align to TRBD1. Per germline, CDR1 SGHAT and CDR2 FQNNGV. The CDR3 has 15 amino acids. The ends lost 1 base at V and 6 bases at J; junction bases unmatched: 6. CDR3 coding DNA: TGTGCCAGCAGCTTAGTTGGAGCAGGGGGCAATGAGCAGTTCTTC. Translating it yields CASSLVGAGGNEQFF.

Many counts were recorded for this clonotype. This chain uses TRBV20-1 with TRBJ2-1, with 14 bases lining up with TRBD2. Trimming removed 4 bases from V and 6 bases from J; junction bases left unmatched: 8. The CDR3 consists of 16 residues. Germline V gene lookup returns CDR1 DFQATT and CDR2 SNEGSKA (reference sequence). The CDR3 nucleotides read TGCAGTGCTACTGGGACTAGCGGGAGTTGGAGCAATGAGCAGTTCTTC. Translation: CSATGTSGSWSNEQFF.

The chain joins TRBV20-1 to TRBJ2-5, with TRBD2 matching 12 bases. Germline-derived CDR1 and CDR2 are DFQATT and SNEGSKA (reference sequence). The CDR3 covers 17 residues. Unmatched junction bases numbered 15, after V lost 5 bases and J lost 5 bases. This chain's CDR3 is CSAGTSGRFNGLETQYF. The CDR3 coding sequence is TGCAGTGCTGGTACTAGCGGGAGGTTTAATGGCTTGGAGACCCAGTACTTC.

This clonotype was seen more than once but under ten times. The V and J genes are TRBV29-1 and TRBJ2-7, with a tentative D call TRBD1 (6 bases). This CDR3 is 12 amino acids long. Germline CDR1 SQVTM, CDR2 ANQGSEA. The ends were cut back, 6 bases at V and 6 bases at J, with 15 bases in the middle. CDR3 residues: CSVGPQGLEQYF. The CDR3 bases are TGCAGCGTGGGACCCCAGGGGCTCGAGCAGTACTTC.

Only a few counts were recorded for this clonotype. The chain has TRBV7-2 and TRBJ1-1, with D hard to call. CDR1 and CDR2 from the germline V gene are SGHTA and FQGNSA. Trimming took off 1 base at V and 0 bases at J, with 6 bases between the two ends. This CDR3 comprises 14 residues. CDR3 coding DNA: TGTGCCAGCAGCTTAGGGGTCCTGAACACTGAAGCTTTCTTT. Amino acid sequence: CASSLGVLNTEAFF.